The 2 T cell receptor beta chains below all came from one sample that was sequenced in a study of blood T cells in healthy people across ages. Using a J-beta primer mix together with a sample-barcoded 5' primer, a second PCR was run for roughly 7 to 11 cycles. Each CDR3 protein gets one entry after TCRdb re-called the 5' RACE reads with MiXCR. The data hold 1.5 million to 2 million distinct CDR3 sequences, with roughly 28% observed a single time. Sequenced input: blood. Receptor source: a woman younger than 45 in good health.

The chain recombines TRBV7-9 with TRBJ2-5; D possibly corresponds to TRBD2 (7 bases). V lost 3 bases to trimming and J lost 4 bases, with 18 bases between them. In germline, CDR1 is SEHNR, CDR2 FQNEAQ (reference sequence). The CDR3 is 16 residues long. In DNA form, the CDR3 reads TGTGCCAGCAGCTTTCGATTAGGACTAGGGGGAGAGACCCAGTACTTC. It is translated as CASSFRLGLGGETQYF.

This chain uses TRBV28 with TRBJ2-7; D possibly corresponds to TRBD1 (6 bases). Germline V lookup: CDR1 MDHEN, CDR2 SYDVKM. This CDR3 is built from 14 residues. The V end lost 6 bases, the J end lost 4 bases, and 16 bases lay between the germline ends. The DNA for the CDR3 is TGTGCCAGCAGCCAAGAGGGGGAGACATACGAGCAGTACTTC. This sequence encodes CASSQEGETYEQYF. Variable domain in full (rest from reference TRBV28 and TRBJ2-7): DVKVTQSSRYLVKRTGEKVFLECVQDMDHENMFWYRQDPGLGLRLIYFSYDVKMKEKGDIPEGYSVSREKKERFSLILESASTNQTSMYLCASSQEGETYEQYFGPGTRLTVT.